This T cell receptor beta chain appears in the sequencing data of a study of technical replicates of blood from a handful of donors. This CDR3 has 12 amino acids. Germline values: CDR1 SEHNR, CDR2 FQNEAQ (reference sequence). Trimming took off 6 bases at V and 8 bases at J, with 13 bases between the two ends. The data were produced by immunoSEQ multiplex PCR, yet TCRdb's version contains in-frame clones alone and is incomplete. This sample yields about 84,000 clones, of which 95% to 98% are seen a single time; approximately 0.14% belongs to the top ten. This clone was counted a few times. The TCR sequence derives from a human donor in good health. J is TRBJ1-2 and V is TRBV7-9; D is unclear. The specimen sequenced was T cells isolated from PBMCs. CDR3 in DNA: TGTGCCAGCAGGTCCGAGCGCGGCGGCTACACCTTC. It codes for CASRSERGGYTF.